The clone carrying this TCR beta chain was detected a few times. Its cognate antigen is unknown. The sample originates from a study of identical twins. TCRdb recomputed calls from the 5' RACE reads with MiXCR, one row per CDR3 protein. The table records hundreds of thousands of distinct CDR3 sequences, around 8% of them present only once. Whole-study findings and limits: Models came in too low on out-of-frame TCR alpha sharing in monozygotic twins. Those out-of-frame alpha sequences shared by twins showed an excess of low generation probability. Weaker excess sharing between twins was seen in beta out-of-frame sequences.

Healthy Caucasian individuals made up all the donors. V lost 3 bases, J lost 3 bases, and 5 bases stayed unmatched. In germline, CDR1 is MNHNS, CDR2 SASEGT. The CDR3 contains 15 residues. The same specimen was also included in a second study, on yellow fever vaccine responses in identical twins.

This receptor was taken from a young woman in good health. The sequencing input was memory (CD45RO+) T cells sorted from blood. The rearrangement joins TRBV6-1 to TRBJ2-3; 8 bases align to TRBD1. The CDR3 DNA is TGTGCCAGCAGTGACGACAGGGGAACGACAGATACGCAGTATTTT. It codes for CASSDDRGTTDTQYF.